This T cell receptor (beta chain) was recorded in a study of cytomegalovirus exposure and HLA in healthy donors. General study points: Rarity held for most TCR sequences, but there were some public TCRs that occurred in many donors.

Germline V gene data show CDR1 as LGHNA and CDR2 as YSLEER. The V gene end was trimmed by 1 base and the J gene end by 2 bases; junction bases not matched to a gene: 12. The CDR3 has 18 amino acids. Concerning this clone itself: As yet, its antigen is unknown.

Amplification used 60 Vbeta primers and 13 Jbeta primers. Profiling relied on immunoSEQ multiplex PCR, and the TCRdb table lists in-frame clones only, not all of them. The sample has approximately 130,000 clones; 65% to 90% are singletons. This chain links TRBV4-3 with TRBJ2-5; 8 positions agree with TRBD2. This clonotype was obtained from a girl under 10 years old in good health and CMV-seronegative. The source material was PBMCs. DNA for the CDR3: TGCGCCAGCAGCCAAGGGATTCTTAGCGGGATATATCAAGAGACCCAGTACTTC. Translation: CASSQGILSGIYQETQYF.